The clone carrying this T cell receptor beta chain was counted only a few times. No antigen is known for it. This sample is part of a study of blood T cells in healthy people across ages. Alongside a J-beta primer mix, a sample-barcoded 5' primer served in a second PCR lasting roughly 7 to 11 cycles. TCRdb processed the 5' RACE reads anew with MiXCR; each CDR3 protein has one entry. Of approximately 800,000 distinct CDR3 sequences in the sample, around 34% were seen once. Overall study findings and caveats: When set beside aged donors, long-lived donors presented more naive CD4+ cells and higher diversity.

The sequence was obtained from a man younger than 30 in good health. Material: blood.

The CDR3 region has the DNA TGTGCCAGCAGTTTATGGGGGACACGAATTACCACAGATACGCAGTATTTT. Amino acids: CASSLWGTRITTDTQYF. The rearrangement uses TRBV27 and TRBJ2-3; TRBD1 might be the D (6 bases). CDR1 and CDR2 from the germline V gene are MNHEY and SMNVEV (reference sequence). V was cut by 1 base and J by 2 bases, with 16 bases left in between. This CDR3 contains 17 residues.